Following are 27 T cell receptor beta chains from one sample sequenced in a study of radiation and T cells in renal cell carcinoma. Profiling relied on immunoSEQ multiplex PCR, and the TCRdb table lists in-frame clones only, not all of them. In the table there are 100,000 to 150,000 clones, 82% of which are singletons. Noted time point: baseline pretreatment blood. Described treatment: 15 Gy SBRT to primary tumor, nephrectomy 4 weeks later. Sequenced material: blood, taken from a patient whose treatment included radiotherapy and nephrectomy. All receptors derive from a woman aged 55-69 years with renal cell carcinoma.

The chain joins TRBV5-1 to TRBJ1-3; 7 bases fit TRBD1. This CDR3 has 16 residues. Germline V lookup: CDR1 SGHRS, CDR2 YFSETQ. After removal of 2 bases from V and 0 bases from J, the junction contained 5 bases not matched to a gene. The CDR3 region is CASSLNTGDSGNTIYF. The DNA for the CDR3 is TGCGCCAGCAGCTTAAACACAGGGGACTCTGGAAACACCATATATTTT.

The V call is TRBV5-4, the J call TRBJ2-5, with 9 bases lining up with TRBD1. Germline CDR1 SGHNT, CDR2 YYREEE (reference sequence). Trimming removed 4 bases from V and 4 bases from J; junction bases left unmatched: 5. This CDR3 is 14 amino acids long. The CDR3 loop is CASSTGQGPETQYF. CDR3 DNA sequence: TGTGCCAGCAGCACTGGACAGGGGCCAGAGACCCAGTACTTC.

The chain combines TRBV5-4 with TRBJ2-7; TRBD1 is a possible D gene (6 bases). Germline V gene data show CDR1 as SGHNT and CDR2 as YYREEE (reference sequence). The V gene lost 4 bases and the J gene lost 5 bases, with 16 bases spanning the gap. The CDR3 sequence is 14 residues long. CDR3 region: CASSPLQGVHEQYF. DNA of the CDR3: TGTGCCAGCAGCCCCCTACAGGGAGTCCACGAGCAGTACTTC.

The chain employs TRBV5-6 and TRBJ2-3; 10 bases agree with TRBD2. CDR3 length: 15 amino acids. The germline gives CDR1 SGHDT, CDR2 YYEEEE. The ends lost 1 base at V and 5 bases at J; junction bases unmatched: 4. The CDR3 spells CASSLTSGELDTQYF. The DNA for the CDR3 is TGTGCCAGCAGCTTGACTAGCGGGGAACTAGATACGCAGTATTTT.

This clone appeared a single time. The chain couples TRBV6-6 to TRBJ1-1; 7 nucleotides line up with TRBD1. This CDR3 spans 14 amino acids. The germline gives CDR1 MNHNY, CDR2 SVGAGI (reference sequence). The trim removed 5 bases at V and 1 base at J, leaving 4 bases unmatched. CDR3 region: CASSARQGNTEAFF. For the CDR3, the DNA is TGTGCCAGCAGTGCTCGACAGGGGAACACTGAAGCTTTCTTT.

V and J are TRBV11-2 and TRBJ2-6; D uncertain. The V end lost 0 bases, the J end lost 2 bases, and 8 bases lay between the germline ends. The CDR3 contains 16 residues. Germline lookup yields CDR1 SGHAT and CDR2 FQNNGV. The CDR3 DNA reads as TGTGCCAGCAGCTTAGACAGGCTCGCTGGGGCCAACGTCCTGACTTTC. As protein: CASSLDRLAGANVLTF.

This clone was detected only a few times. The chain combines TRBV7-9 with TRBJ1-1; D gene ambiguous. CDR1 is SEHNR and CDR2 is FQNEAQ in the germline V gene (reference sequence). This CDR3 comprises 17 residues. V was trimmed by 1 base and J by 6 bases, leaving 21 bases between them. The CDR3 loop is CASSLVPGPRRSAEAFF. The CDR3 DNA is TGTGCCAGCAGCTTAGTACCAGGACCCAGAAGGTCGGCTGAAGCTTTCTTT.

The chain carries TRBV10-1 and TRBJ2-5; a weak D match, TRBD1 (6 bases). The CDR3 length is 14 residues. Per germline, CDR1 WNHNN and CDR2 SYGVQD (reference sequence). Trimming left V 6 bases short and J 5 bases short, with 16 bases between. In nucleotides, the CDR3 is TGCGCCAGCAGCTCAGGGGAAGCAGCCGAGACCCAGTACTTC. Protein sequence: CASSSGEAAETQYF.

V gene TRBV2 combines with J gene TRBJ2-7; D remains unclear. CDR1 is SNHLY and CDR2 is FYNNEI in the germline V gene. V was shortened by 4 bases and J by 7 bases, with 5 bases between the two germline ends. This CDR3 is built from 10 residues. CDR3 residues: CASSVWEQYF. The DNA for the CDR3 is TGTGCCAGCAGTGTGTGGGAGCAGTACTTC.

This chain uses TRBV5-1 with TRBJ2-5; no definite D call. Germline V gene lookup returns CDR1 SGHRS and CDR2 YFSETQ. This CDR3 has 13 amino acids. V was clipped by 2 bases and J by 2 bases, with 7 bases between them. In DNA, the CDR3 is TGCGCCAGCAGCTTTGTGGCTCAAGAGACCCAGTACTTC. It yields the protein CASSFVAQETQYF.

The chain employs TRBV6-5 and TRBJ2-2; D may be TRBD1 (5 bases). V lost 2 bases and J lost 5, with 6 bases in between. The CDR3 sequence is 13 residues long. The germline V gene has CDR1 MNHEY and CDR2 SVGAGI. Here the CDR3 DNA reads TGTGCCAGCAGTTACGGGGCAACCGGGGAGCTGTTTTTT. Translated, it gives CASSYGATGELFF.

The rearrangement links TRBV2 to TRBJ2-5, with D hard to call. With the DNA end fitting TRBJ2-7 better, the J assignment may be wrong. Germline lookup yields CDR1 SNHLY and CDR2 FYNNEI. The CDR3 is made up of 12 amino acids. The CDR3 sequence is CASRSSPYEQYF. The CDR3 DNA reads as TGTGCCAGCAGGAGCTCGCCCTACGAGCAGTACTTC.

The V call is TRBV18, the J call TRBJ2-7, with 9 bases that match TRBD2. Germline CDR1 KGHSH, CDR2 LQKENI. Losses at the gene ends were 5 bases for V and 7 bases for J; bases not matched to a gene: 6. This CDR3 comprises 13 residues. DNA of the CDR3: TGTGCCAGCTCAGACCGTCTAGCGGGAGAGCAGTACTTC. Translated: CASSDRLAGEQYF.

The V gene is TRBV4-1, the J gene TRBJ2-3; the D is unclear. The CDR3 is 17 residues long. Germline V CDR1 and CDR2: MGHRA, YSYEKL. Between the trimmed V and J ends, which lost 0 bases and 0 bases, there was a span of 13 bases. CDR3 coding DNA: TGCGCCAGCAGCCAAGAGCTGGCAGCCCCTAGCACAGATACGCAGTATTTT. Translation: CASSQELAAPSTDTQYF.

The chain couples TRBV4-3 to TRBJ2-4, with 11 bases matching TRBD2. The V gene's germline CDR1 is LGHNA and CDR2 YSLEER. J was trimmed by 1 base and V by 0 bases; bases with no gene match: 17. The CDR3 is made up of 22 amino acids. Here the CDR3 reads CASSQDGLAGGYSDVAKNIQYF. CDR3 nucleotide sequence: TGCGCCAGCAGCCAAGATGGGCTAGCGGGAGGTTATAGCGATGTTGCCAAAAACATTCAGTACTTC.

This chain joins TRBV5-1 and TRBJ2-2; D remains ambiguous. The length of the CDR3 is 15 residues. The ends were cut back, 1 base at V and 7 bases at J, with 14 bases in the middle. Per the germline V gene, CDR1 is SGHRS and CDR2 is YFSETQ. CDR3 coding DNA: TGCGCCAGCAGCTTGTCAGAGCAAAATCGCGGGGAGCTGTTTTTT. Its translation: CASSLSEQNRGELFF.

The gene calls are TRBV10-1 and TRBJ2-7; D is uncertain. V lost 4 bases to trimming and J lost 1 base, with 8 bases between them. Germline V gene data show CDR1 as WNHNN and CDR2 as SYGVQD (reference sequence). The CDR3 is made up of 13 amino acids. The CDR3 DNA reads as TGCGCCAGCAGTGGGAAAGGGTCCTACGAGCAGTACTTC. It yields the protein CASSGKGSYEQYF.

The CDR3 region has the DNA TGTGCCATCCCCGGAGGGGGGAAGGTTTGTATCGATGGCTACACCTTC. Translating gives CAIPGGGKVCIDGYTF. J is TRBJ1-2 and V is TRBV21-1. TRBV21-1 is given as a pseudogene. This CDR3 has 16 residues.

This clone was detected only once. This chain uses TRBV7-9 with TRBJ2-1; 12 bases fit TRBD2. The CDR3 contains 15 residues. The junction had 6 bases not matched to a gene; V was cut back by 5 bases and J by 7 bases. Germline V gene data show CDR1 as SEHNR and CDR2 as FQNEAQ (reference sequence). The CDR3 DNA reads TGTGCCAGCAGCAGTCTAGCGGGGGGGCGTAATGAGCAGTTCTTC. Encoded protein: CASSSLAGGRNEQFF. The full variable domain, completed using reference TRBV7-9 and TRBJ2-1, is DTGVSQNPRHKITKRGQNVTFRCDPISEHNRLYWYRQTLGQGPEFLTYFQNEAQLEKSRLLSDRFSAERPKGSFSTLEIQRTEQGDSAMYLCASSSLAGGRNEQFFGPGTRLTVL.

This chain joins TRBV11-2 and TRBJ1-1; no reliable D call. The V gene lost 2 bases and the J gene lost 0 bases, with 7 bases spanning the gap. The CDR3 covers 14 residues. Germline lookup yields CDR1 SGHAT and CDR2 FQNNGV. The CDR3, as DNA: TGTGCCAGCAGCTTAACCTTAGTGAACACTGAAGCTTTCTTT. Translating it yields CASSLTLVNTEAFF.

This clone was counted between two and nine times. The chain recombines TRBV5-8 with TRBJ2-7; perhaps TRBD1 as D (5 bases). The germline gives CDR1 SGHTS, CDR2 YDEGEE. CDR3 length: 14 amino acids. Trimming left V 0 bases short and J 5 bases short, with 12 bases between. The CDR3 is CASSLGQGFHEQYF. The CDR3 DNA sequence: TGTGCCAGCAGCTTGGGTCAGGGTTTCCACGAGCAGTACTTC. Supplemented by reference TRBV5-8 and TRBJ2-7, the full variable domain reads EAGVTQSPTHLIKTRGQQATLRCSPISGHTSVYWYQQALGLGLQFLLWYDEGEERNRGNFPPRFSGRQFPNYSSELNVNALELEDSALYLCASSLGQGFHEQYFGPGTRLTVT.

V is TRBV5-4 and J is TRBJ2-7; TRBD1 matches at 7 bases. There are 15 residues in the CDR3. V dropped 5 bases and J dropped 0; count of bases not matched to a gene: 8. CDR1 and CDR2 from the germline V gene are SGHNT and YYREEE (reference sequence). The CDR3 sequence is CASSLGGPSSYEQYF. The CDR3 bases are TGTGCCAGCAGTTTAGGGGGCCCCAGCTCCTACGAGCAGTACTTC. Looking up the rest from reference TRBV5-4 and TRBJ2-7 gives the full variable domain: ETGVTQSPTHLIKTRGQQVTLRCSSQSGHNTVSWYQQALGQGPQFIFQYYREEENGRGNFPPRFSGLQFPNYSSELNVNALELDDSALYLCASSLGGPSSYEQYFGPGTRLTVT.

The chain uses TRBV11-2 and TRBJ1-1; 7 bases map to TRBD1. This CDR3 region has 15 residues. Germline trimming cut 1 base from V and 3 bases from J; bases unmatched to any gene: 5. Germline V gene sequence: CDR1 SGHAT, CDR2 FQNNGV. CDR3: CASSLVVRGHTEAFF. The CDR3 DNA is TGTGCCAGCAGCTTAGTGGTTAGGGGGCACACTGAAGCTTTCTTT. The full variable domain, with the rest looked up from reference TRBV11-2 and TRBJ1-1, is EAGVAQSPRYKIIEKRQSVAFWCNPISGHATLYWYQQILGQGPKLLIQFQNNGVVDDSQLPKDRFSAERLKGVDSTLKIQPAKLEDSAVYLCASSLVVRGHTEAFFGQGTRLTVV.

The rearrangement joins TRBV7-2 to TRBJ1-2, with 9 positions matching TRBD1. Looked up from germline, CDR1 is SGHTA and CDR2 is FQGNSA. J lost 4 bases, V lost 7 bases, and 10 bases had no gene match. This CDR3 contains 15 residues. In nucleotides, the CDR3 is TGTGCCAGCACACCACCGGACAGGGGTGGCTATGGCTACACCTTC. This encodes CASTPPDRGGYGYTF.

This clone was seen just once. The V and J genes are TRBV28 and TRBJ2-7, with 7 bases lining up with TRBD1. The CDR3 extends over 15 amino acids. Per the germline V gene, CDR1 is MDHEN and CDR2 is SYDVKM. The junction had 9 bases not matched to a gene; V was cut back by 5 bases and J by 2 bases. The CDR3 DNA is TGTGCCAGCAGTCCCACCCGACAGGGTACCTACGAGCAGTACTTC. It is translated as CASSPTRQGTYEQYF.

On this clone: A much larger clone lies one base from this, so it may be a read error. The genes are TRBV19 and TRBJ2-7; D assignment may be TRBD1 or TRBD2 (5 bases each). CDR1 and CDR2 from the germline V gene are LNHDA and SQIVND (reference sequence). The length of the CDR3 is 15 residues. The ends were cut back, 3 bases at V and 5 bases at J, with 17 bases in the middle. The CDR3 coding sequence is TGTGCCAGTAGTATCATGAGGGGTAAGCCCCACGAGCAGTACTTC. Protein: CASSIMRGKPHEQYF.

The CDR3 protein is CASSQDRGGEAFF. CDR3 DNA: TGCGCCAGCAGCCAAGATAGGGGGGGGGAAGCTTTCTTT. The chain combines TRBV4-3 with TRBJ1-1, with D perhaps TRBD1 (6 bases). Germline V lookup: CDR1 LGHNA, CDR2 YSLEER. V was shortened by 0 bases and J by 8 bases, with 10 bases between the two germline ends. The CDR3 has 13 residues.